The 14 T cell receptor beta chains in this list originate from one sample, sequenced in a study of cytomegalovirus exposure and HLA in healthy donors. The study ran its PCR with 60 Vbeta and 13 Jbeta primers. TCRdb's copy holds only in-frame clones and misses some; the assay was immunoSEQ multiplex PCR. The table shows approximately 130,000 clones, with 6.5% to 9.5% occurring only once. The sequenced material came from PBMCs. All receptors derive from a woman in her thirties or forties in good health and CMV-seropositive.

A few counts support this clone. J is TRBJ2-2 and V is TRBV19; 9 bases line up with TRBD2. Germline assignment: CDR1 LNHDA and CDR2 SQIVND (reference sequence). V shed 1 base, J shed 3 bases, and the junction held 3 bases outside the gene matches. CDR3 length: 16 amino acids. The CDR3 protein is CASSIGSGRHTGELFF. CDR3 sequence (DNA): TGTGCCAGTAGTATAGGAAGCGGGAGGCACACCGGGGAGCTGTTTTTT.

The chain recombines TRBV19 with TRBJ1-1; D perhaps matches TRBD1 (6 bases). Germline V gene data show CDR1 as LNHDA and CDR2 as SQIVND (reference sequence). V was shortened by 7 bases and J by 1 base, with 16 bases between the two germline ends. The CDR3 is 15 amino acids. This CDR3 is CASILRAGENTEAFF. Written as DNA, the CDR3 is TGTGCCAGTATTCTTCGGGCAGGGGAGAACACTGAAGCTTTCTTT.

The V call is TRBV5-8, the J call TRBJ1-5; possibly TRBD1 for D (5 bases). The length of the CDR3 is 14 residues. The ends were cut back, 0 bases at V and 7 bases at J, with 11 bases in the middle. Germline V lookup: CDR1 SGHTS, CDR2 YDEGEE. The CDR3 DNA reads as TGTGCCAGCAGCTTGGGGCAGGGAGGACAGCCCCAGCATTTT. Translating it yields CASSLGQGGQPQHF.

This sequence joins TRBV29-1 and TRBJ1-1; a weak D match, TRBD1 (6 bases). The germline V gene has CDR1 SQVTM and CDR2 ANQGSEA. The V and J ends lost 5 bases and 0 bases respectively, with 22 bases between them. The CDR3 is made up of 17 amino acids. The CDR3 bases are TGCAGCGTTATCACCCACCGGGACACTGACATGAACACTGAAGCTTTCTTT. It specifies CSVITHRDTDMNTEAFF. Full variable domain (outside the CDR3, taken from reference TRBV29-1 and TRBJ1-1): SAVISQKPSRDICQRGTSLTIQCQVDSQVTMMFWYRQQPGQSLTLIATANQGSEATYESGFVIDKFPISRPNLTFSTLTVSNMSPEDSSIYLCSVITHRDTDMNTEAFFGQGTRLTVV.

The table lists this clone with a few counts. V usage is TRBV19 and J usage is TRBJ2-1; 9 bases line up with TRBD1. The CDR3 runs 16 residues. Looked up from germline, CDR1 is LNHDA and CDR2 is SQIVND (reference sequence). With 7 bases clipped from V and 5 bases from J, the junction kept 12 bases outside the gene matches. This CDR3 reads CASNPQGTGLNNEQFF. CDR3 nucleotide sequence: TGTGCCAGTAACCCCCAGGGGACAGGGTTAAACAATGAGCAGTTCTTC.

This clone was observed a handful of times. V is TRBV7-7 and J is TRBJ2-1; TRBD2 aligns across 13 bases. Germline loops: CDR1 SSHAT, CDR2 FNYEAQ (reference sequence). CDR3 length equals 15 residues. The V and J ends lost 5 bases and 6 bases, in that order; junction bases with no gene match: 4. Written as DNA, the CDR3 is TGTGCCAGCAGCATAACTAGCGGGGGGGGCAATGAGCAGTTCTTC. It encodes CASSITSGGGNEQFF.

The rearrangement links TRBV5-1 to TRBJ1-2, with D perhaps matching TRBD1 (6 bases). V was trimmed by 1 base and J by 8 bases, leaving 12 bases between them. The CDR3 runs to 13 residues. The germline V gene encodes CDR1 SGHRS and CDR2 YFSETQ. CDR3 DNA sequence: TGCGCCAGCAGCTTGCAGGGGAGCTGGGGCTACACCTTC. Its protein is CASSLQGSWGYTF. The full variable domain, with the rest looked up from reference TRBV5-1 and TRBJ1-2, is KAGVTQTPRYLIKTRGQQVTLSCSPISGHRSVSWYQQTPGQGLQFLFEYFSETQRNKGNFPGRFSGRQFSNSRSEMNVSTLELGDSALYLCASSLQGSWGYTFGSGTRLTVV.

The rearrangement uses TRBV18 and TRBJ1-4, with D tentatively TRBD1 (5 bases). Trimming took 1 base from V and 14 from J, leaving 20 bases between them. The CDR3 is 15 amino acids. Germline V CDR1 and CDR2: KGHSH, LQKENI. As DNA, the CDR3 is TGTGCCAGCTCACCACTTCCAGGGTTCCGAGAAGCGCTGTTTTTT. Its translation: CASSPLPGFREALFF. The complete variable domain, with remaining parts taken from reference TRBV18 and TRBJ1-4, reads NAGVMQNPRHLVRRRGQEARLRCSPMKGHSHVYWYRQLPEEGLKFMVYLQKENIIDESGMPKERFSAEFPKEGPSILRIQQVVRGDSAAYFCASSPLPGFREALFFGSGTQLSVL.

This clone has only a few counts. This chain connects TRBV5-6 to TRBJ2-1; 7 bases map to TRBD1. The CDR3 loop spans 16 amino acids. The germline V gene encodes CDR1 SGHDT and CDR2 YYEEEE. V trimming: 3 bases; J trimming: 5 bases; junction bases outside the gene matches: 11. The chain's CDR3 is CASSSFSQGWDNEQFF. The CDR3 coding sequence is TGTGCCAGCAGCTCGTTTTCACAGGGGTGGGACAATGAGCAGTTCTTC.

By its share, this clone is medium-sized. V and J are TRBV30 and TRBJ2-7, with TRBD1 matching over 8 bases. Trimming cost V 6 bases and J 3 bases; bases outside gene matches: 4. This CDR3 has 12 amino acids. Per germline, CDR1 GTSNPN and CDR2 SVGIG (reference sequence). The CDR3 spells CACGQGFYEQYF. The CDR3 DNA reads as TGTGCCTGCGGACAGGGATTCTACGAGCAGTACTTC.

This CDR3 is CASMRVAGNTIYF. The CDR3 DNA is TGTGCCAGTATGCGAGTGGCTGGAAACACCATATATTTT. The chain couples TRBV19 to TRBJ1-3; D call uncertain. The CDR3 extends over 13 amino acids. Germline assignment: CDR1 LNHDA and CDR2 SQIVND (reference sequence). V lost 7 bases, J lost 2 bases, and 9 bases lay in between.

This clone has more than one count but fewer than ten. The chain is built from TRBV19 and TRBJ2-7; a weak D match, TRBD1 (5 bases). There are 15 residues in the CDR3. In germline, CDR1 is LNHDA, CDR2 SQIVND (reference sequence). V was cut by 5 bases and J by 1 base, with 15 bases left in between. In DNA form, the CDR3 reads TGTGCCAGTAGTGTTGGGAAGGGGAATTCCTACGAGCAGTACTTC. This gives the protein CASSVGKGNSYEQYF.

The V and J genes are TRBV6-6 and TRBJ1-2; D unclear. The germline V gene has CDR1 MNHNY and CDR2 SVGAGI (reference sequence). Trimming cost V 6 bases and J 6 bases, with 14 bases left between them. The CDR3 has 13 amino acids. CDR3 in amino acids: CASSGSSVDGYTF. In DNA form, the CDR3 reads TGTGCCAGCAGCGGGTCCTCGGTGGATGGCTACACCTTC.

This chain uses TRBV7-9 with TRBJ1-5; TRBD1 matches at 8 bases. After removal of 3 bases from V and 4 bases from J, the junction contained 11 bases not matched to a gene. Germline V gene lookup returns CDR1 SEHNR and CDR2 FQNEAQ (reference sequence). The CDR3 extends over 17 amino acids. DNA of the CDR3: TGTGCCAGCAGCTTTTCCTCCGGGACAGGTTTAAATCAGCCCCAGCATTTT. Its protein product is CASSFSSGTGLNQPQHF.